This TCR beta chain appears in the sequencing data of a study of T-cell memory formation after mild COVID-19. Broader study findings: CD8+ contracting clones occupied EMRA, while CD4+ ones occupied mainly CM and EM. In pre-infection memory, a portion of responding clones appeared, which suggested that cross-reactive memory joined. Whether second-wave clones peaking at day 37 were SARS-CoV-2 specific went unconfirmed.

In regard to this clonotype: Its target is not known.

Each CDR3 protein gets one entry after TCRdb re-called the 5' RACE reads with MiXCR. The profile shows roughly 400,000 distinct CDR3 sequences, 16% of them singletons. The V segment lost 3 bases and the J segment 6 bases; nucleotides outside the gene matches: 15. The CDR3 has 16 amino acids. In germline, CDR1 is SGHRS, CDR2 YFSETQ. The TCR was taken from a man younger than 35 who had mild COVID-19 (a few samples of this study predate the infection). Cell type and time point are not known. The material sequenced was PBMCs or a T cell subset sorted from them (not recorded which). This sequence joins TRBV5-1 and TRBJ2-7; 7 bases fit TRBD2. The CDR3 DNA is TGCGCCAGCAGCTCCCTGACTAGCTCTCCCTTATCCGAGCAGTACTTC. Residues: CASSSLTSSPLSEQYF.